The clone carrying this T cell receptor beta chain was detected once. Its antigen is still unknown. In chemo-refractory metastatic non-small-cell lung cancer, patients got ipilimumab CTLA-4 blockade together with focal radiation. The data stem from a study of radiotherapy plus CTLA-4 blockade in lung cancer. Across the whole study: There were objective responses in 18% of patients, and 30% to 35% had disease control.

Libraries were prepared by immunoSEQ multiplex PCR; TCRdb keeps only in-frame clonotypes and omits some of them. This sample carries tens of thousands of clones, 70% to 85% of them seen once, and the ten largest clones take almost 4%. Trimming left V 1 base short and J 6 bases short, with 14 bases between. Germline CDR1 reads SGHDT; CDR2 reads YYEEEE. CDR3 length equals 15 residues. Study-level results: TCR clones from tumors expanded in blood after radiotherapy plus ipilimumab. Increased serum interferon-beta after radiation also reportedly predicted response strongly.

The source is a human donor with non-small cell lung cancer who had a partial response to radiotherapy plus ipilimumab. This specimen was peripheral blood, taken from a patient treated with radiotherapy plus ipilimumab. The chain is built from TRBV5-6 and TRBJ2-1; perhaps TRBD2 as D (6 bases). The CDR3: CASSLSGPGVNEQFF. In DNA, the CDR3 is TGTGCCAGCAGCTTGTCGGGTCCGGGGGTCAATGAGCAGTTCTTC. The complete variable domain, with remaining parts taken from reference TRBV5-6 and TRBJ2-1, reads DAGVTQSPTHLIKTRGQQVTLRCSPKSGHDTVSWYQQALGQGPQFIFQYYEEEERQRGNFPDRFSGHQFPNYSSELNVNALLLGDSALYLCASSLSGPGVNEQFFGPGTRLTVL.